These 14 T cell receptor beta chains came from one sample sequenced in a study of T-cell memory formation after mild COVID-19 listed by TCRdb under 2021. Libraries were made using 5' RACE. The listed sequencing device is Illumina NovaSeq 6000. In-frame beta chains were kept once TCRdb had trimmed the public reads at Q25 with fastp and called clones with MiXCR. Identical CDR3 protein sequences are pooled into one entry, listed with their most common genes and DNA. This sample has roughly 180,000 distinct CDR3 sequences in its table, and around a sixth of those were observed once. The ten largest clones represent 3.5% to 5% of the sample. The sample taken for sequencing was PBMCs or a T cell subset sorted from them (not recorded which). The receptors here all came from a man between 18 and 35 years old who had mild COVID-19 (a few samples of this study predate the infection). The sample titles of this study are shuffled in the database, so cell type and time point are left out; the donor was told from shared clones.

In this sample, this clonotype turned up a few times. The chain combines TRBV19 with TRBJ1-5; D is uncertain. The germline V gene has CDR1 LNHDA and CDR2 SQIVND (reference sequence). The CDR3 runs to 14 residues. Between the trimmed V and J ends, which lost 4 bases and 4 bases, there was a span of 11 bases. The CDR3, as DNA: TGTGCCAGTAGTACATCCACAAAGAATCAGCCCCAGCATTTT. Translation: CASSTSTKNQPQHF.

This chain links TRBV2 with TRBJ1-5, with TRBD1 as a possible D gene (5 bases). The CDR3 sequence is 14 residues long. The germline gives CDR1 SNHLY, CDR2 FYNNEI. V shed 1 base and J shed 9 bases, with 13 bases lying between them. This chain's CDR3 is CASSEVRDSRPQHF. The DNA of the CDR3 is TGTGCCAGCAGTGAAGTGAGAGACAGTCGGCCCCAGCATTTT.

This rearrangement joins TRBV4-2 to TRBJ2-2, with D maybe TRBD2 (6 bases). The CDR3 covers 17 residues. With 4 bases removed from V and 0 bases from J, the gap between germline ends came to 15 bases. CDR1 LGHNA and CDR2 YNFKEQ come from the germline V gene. The CDR3 DNA reads TGTGCCAGCAGCCGACAAGGCCCGGGGGCGAACACCGGGGAGCTGTTTTTT. It translates to CASSRQGPGANTGELFF.

This chain connects TRBV11-3 to TRBJ2-1, with 8 bases that match TRBD1. Germline V gives CDR1 SGHNT, CDR2 YENEEA. The CDR3 loop spans 15 amino acids. With V trimmed by 5 bases and J by 2 bases, 5 bases remained unmatched. CDR3 protein: CASSAGQGTYNEQFF. The CDR3 DNA is TGTGCCAGCAGCGCCGGACAGGGAACCTACAATGAGCAGTTCTTC.

The rearrangement links TRBV6-6 to TRBJ2-3, with 11 bases lining up with TRBD2. The CDR3 has 16 amino acids. The V gene's germline CDR1 is MNHNY and CDR2 SVGAGI (reference sequence). The V and J ends lost 2 bases and 5 bases, in that order; junction bases with no gene match: 6. The CDR3 here is CASSYILAGGRDTQYF. The CDR3 DNA reads as TGTGCCAGCAGTTACATCCTAGCGGGGGGTCGAGATACGCAGTATTTT.

There are a few counts of this clonotype. The CDR3 DNA is TGTGCCAGTAGTATTCTCACCGGAACTAGCACAGATACGCAGTATTTT. Its translation: CASSILTGTSTDTQYF. This chain connects TRBV19 to TRBJ2-3, with D unresolved. The CDR3 has 16 amino acids. CDR1 is LNHDA, CDR2 SQIVND, per germline (reference sequence). V lost 3 bases, J lost 0 bases, and 13 bases lay in between.

CDR3 in amino acids: CASTHGSGGRQETQYF. CDR3 bases: TGTGCCAGCACCCACGGCTCCGGGGGCCGCCAAGAGACCCAGTACTTC. This chain uses TRBV7-9 with TRBJ2-5, with D possibly being TRBD1 or TRBD2 (6 bases each). Germline-derived CDR1 and CDR2 are SEHNR and FQNEAQ (reference sequence). V shed 7 bases and J shed 1 base, with 19 bases lying between them. The CDR3 totals 16 residues.

This clonotype occurred a few times. The genes are TRBV4-3 and TRBJ1-1; possibly TRBD1 for D (6 bases). Trimming shortened V by 1 base and J by 1 base, and 13 bases separated the two germline ends. Germline lookup yields CDR1 LGHNA and CDR2 YSLEER. This CDR3 is 16 amino acids long. In DNA form, the CDR3 reads TGCGCCAGCAGCCAAGGACGGGACATAACGAACACTGAAGCTTTCTTT. This sequence encodes CASSQGRDITNTEAFF.

This clonotype turned up a few times. The chain has TRBV27 and TRBJ2-5; D remains ambiguous. CDR1 is MNHEY and CDR2 is SMNVEV in the germline V gene (reference sequence). The CDR3 is made up of 13 amino acids. Trimming shortened V by 5 bases and J by 5 bases, and 12 bases separated the two germline ends. The CDR3 protein is CASSPLVRETQYF. The CDR3 DNA follows: TGTGCCAGCAGTCCCCTCGTGAGGGAGACCCAGTACTTC.

This clonotype was observed a few times. V usage is TRBV20-1 and J usage is TRBJ2-5; 10 bases map to TRBD1. Looked up from germline, CDR1 is DFQATT and CDR2 is SNEGSKA (reference sequence). The CDR3 consists of 14 residues. The V segment lost 4 bases and the J segment 5 bases; nucleotides outside the gene matches: 7. For the CDR3, the DNA is TGCAGTGCTAAGCGGACAGGGGGTTTTGAGACCCAGTACTTC. Translation: CSAKRTGGFETQYF.

This clonotype was recorded a few times. This rearrangement joins TRBV6-2 or TRBV6-3 to TRBJ2-5, with unresolved D. The germline CDR1 and CDR2 sequences are MNHEY and SVGEGT. The CDR3 contains 13 residues. The V and J ends lost 4 bases and 2 bases respectively, with 8 bases between them. CDR3 loop: CASSWGSQETQYF. As DNA, the CDR3 is TGTGCCAGCAGTTGGGGAAGTCAAGAGACCCAGTACTTC.

This chain connects TRBV18 to TRBJ2-1; possibly TRBD1 or TRBD2 for D (5 bases each). Between the trimmed V and J ends, which lost 3 bases and 5 bases, there was a span of 8 bases. Germline CDR1 KGHSH, CDR2 LQKENI. CDR3 length: 13 residues. The CDR3 bases are TGTGCCAGCTCACCTCCGGGACACAATGAGCAGTTCTTC. Encoded protein: CASSPPGHNEQFF.

The table lists this clonotype with a few counts. CDR3 amino acids: CSAKTGFGAFF. Here the CDR3 DNA reads TGCAGTGCTAAAACAGGGTTCGGAGCTTTCTTT. This chain links TRBV20-1 with TRBJ1-1; TRBD1 is a possible D gene (6 bases). Germline V gene sequence: CDR1 DFQATT, CDR2 SNEGSKA (reference sequence). This CDR3 contains 11 residues. V was cut by 4 bases and J by 10 bases, with 13 bases left in between.

The V call is TRBV9, the J call TRBJ1-4; D is possibly TRBD1 (6 bases). Per the germline V gene, CDR1 is SGDLS and CDR2 is YYNGEE. This CDR3 has 14 residues. V lost 4 bases and J 2 bases, leaving 9 bases between the germline ends. CDR3 DNA: TGTGCCAGCAGCACCCAGGGGACTAATGAAAAACTGTTTTTT. As protein: CASSTQGTNEKLFF.